This T cell receptor (beta chain) was sequenced for a study of blood T cell repertoires in COVID-19. V shed 4 bases and J shed 2 bases, with 18 bases lying between them. The CDR3 sequence is 16 residues long. CDR1 SGHRS and CDR2 YFSETQ come from the germline V gene. Source study methods: By means of reference gene primer amplification, nucleated cell counts were estimated. The method was immunoSEQ multiplex PCR; TCRdb's version includes in-frame clones alone and lacks a portion of them. The V and J calls and the clone size are those of that table, but D and trimming were determined from the DNA. The sample has around 210,000 clones, 80% seen once.

This rearrangement joins TRBV5-1 to TRBJ2-5; the D gene is possibly TRBD1 (5 bases). Sequencing input: peripheral blood. The sequence was collected from a woman aged 70-85 years with acute or convalescent COVID-19. CDR3 region: CASSRAPRQKQETQYF. CDR3 nucleotides: TGCGCCAGCAGCCGGGCCCCGAGACAGAAACAAGAGACCCAGTACTTC. The complete variable domain, with remaining parts taken from reference TRBV5-1 and TRBJ2-5, reads KAGVTQTPRYLIKTRGQQVTLSCSPISGHRSVSWYQQTPGQGLQFLFEYFSETQRNKGNFPGRFSGRQFSNSRSEMNVSTLELGDSALYLCASSRAPRQKQETQYFGPGTRLLVL.